This T cell receptor (beta chain) comes out of a study of T-cell reconstitution after alpha-beta-depleted transplantation in children. General observations from the study: There were some patients whose high TCRbeta diversity at day 60 came from surviving recipient T cells and thymic progenitors.

This clonotype was seen more than once but under ten times. Its antigen is still unknown. Molecular barcoding with unique molecular identifiers was used for the TCRbeta library. MiXCR, applied by TCRdb to the PCR reads, yields one record per CDR3 protein. Here the sample spans 800,000 to 1,000,000 distinct CDR3 sequences, roughly 31% being singletons. The source was PBMCs, mostly from graft donor cells, collected 360 days after TCRalphabeta/CD19-depleted stem cell transplant. This receptor was obtained from a boy in the first two years of life who had a stem cell transplant for SCID, so the T cells may come from the graft donor.

For the CDR3, the DNA is TGTGCCAGCAGGCCCGGGCGACTAGCGGTCTCCTACGAGCAGTACTTC. Protein sequence: CASRPGRLAVSYEQYF. The chain employs TRBV6-1 and TRBJ2-7; 9 nucleotides agree with TRBD2. Trimming took 6 bases from V and 0 from J; bases not matched to a gene: 9. This CDR3 comprises 16 residues. From germline, CDR1 is MNHNS and CDR2 SASEGT.